The subject of this entry is one T cell receptor beta chain. The entry originates in a study of T-cell reconstitution after alpha-beta-depleted transplantation in children. V dropped 4 bases and J dropped 0; count of bases not matched to a gene: 17. Germline lookup yields CDR1 SEHNR and CDR2 FQNEAQ (reference sequence). The CDR3 contains 20 residues. Unique molecular identifiers were used to barcode this TCRbeta library. TCRdb redid the calling of the PCR reads with MiXCR, one entry per CDR3 protein. Found here are a few hundred thousand distinct CDR3 sequences, 10% of them singletons; the top ten hold 2% to 3%.

The input for sequencing was PBMCs from the stem cell graft donor, taken from the stem cell graft. This clonotype was obtained from a human donor who donated a stem cell graft to a child with acute lymphoblastic leukemia. The genes are TRBV7-9 and TRBJ2-5; the match to TRBD1 covers 10 bases. CDR3 coding DNA: TGTGCCAGCAGCTCTTCTCCGGGACAGGGGCCGCGGGGCTACCAAGAGACCCAGTACTTC. It codes for CASSSSPGQGPRGYQETQYF. Full variable domain (rest looked up from reference TRBV7-9 and TRBJ2-5): DTGVSQNPRHKITKRGQNVTFRCDPISEHNRLYWYRQTLGQGPEFLTYFQNEAQLEKSRLLSDRFSAERPKGSFSTLEIQRTEQGDSAMYLCASSSSPGQGPRGYQETQYFGPGTRLLVL.